The next 18 T cell receptor beta chains were all read from a single sample in a study of cytomegalovirus exposure and HLA in healthy donors. A multiplex PCR was run with 60 Vbeta primers and 13 Jbeta primers. This table comes from immunoSEQ multiplex PCR, and its TCRdb copy is limited to in-frame clones, with some not included. The data hold 200,000 to 250,000 clones, with 70% to 85% observed a single time. The sample taken for sequencing was PBMCs. The receptors originated from a woman aged 40 to 50 in good health and CMV-seronegative.

The V call is TRBV11-2, the J call TRBJ1-1; maybe TRBD1 (6 bases). The CDR3 length is 17 residues. Per germline, CDR1 SGHAT and CDR2 FQNNGV. Trimming removed 4 bases from V and 10 bases from J, with 28 bases in between. The CDR3 DNA follows: TGTGCCAGCAGCTCGATTGTAGTAGTGACAGGTGGCCACGGAGCTTTCTTT. Its protein is CASSSIVVVTGGHGAFF.

The gene calls are TRBV27 and TRBJ2-3, with 9 bases matching TRBD2. Germline loops: CDR1 MNHEY, CDR2 SMNVEV (reference sequence). CDR3 length: 16 residues. After removal of 0 bases from V and 4 bases from J, the junction contained 5 bases not matched to a gene. CDR3 bases: TGTGCCAGCAGTTTATCAGTAGCGGGGGAGGCAGATACGCAGTATTTT. It codes for CASSLSVAGEADTQYF.

This sequence joins TRBV9 and TRBJ2-1; 7 nucleotides align to TRBD1. The length of the CDR3 is 14 residues. V lost 3 bases, J lost 6 bases, and 6 bases stayed unmatched. Germline values: CDR1 SGDLS, CDR2 YYNGEE. The CDR3 sequence is CASSGTGLTNEQFF. The CDR3 DNA sequence: TGTGCCAGCAGCGGGACAGGCCTAACCAATGAGCAGTTCTTC.

The J gene is TRBJ2-7, the V gene TRBV10-2; 11 bases agree with TRBD2. V dropped 6 bases and J dropped 2; count of bases not matched to a gene: 6. Germline V lookup: CDR1 WSHSY, CDR2 SAAADI. The CDR3 consists of 15 residues. CDR3 amino acids: CASSDLSGGAYEQYF. CDR3 coding DNA: TGCGCCAGCAGCGATCTTAGCGGGGGGGCCTACGAGCAGTACTTC.

This rearrangement joins TRBV30 to TRBJ1-1; 7 bases agree with TRBD1. Germline-derived CDR1 and CDR2 are GTSNPN and SVGIG (reference sequence). The CDR3 is 14 amino acids. The junction had 7 bases not matched to a gene; V was cut back by 5 bases and J by 1 base. The CDR3 coding sequence is TGTGCCTGGGCCCTTGGGACAGCGAACACTGAAGCTTTCTTT. It codes for CAWALGTANTEAFF.

This sequence joins TRBV6-1 and TRBJ2-7; 10 positions agree with TRBD1. The trim removed 6 bases at V and 3 bases at J, leaving 2 bases unmatched. The CDR3 has 13 amino acids. Germline lookup yields CDR1 MNHNS and CDR2 SASEGT. The CDR3 loop reads CASSRDRGYEQYF. As DNA, the CDR3 is TGTGCCAGCAGCCGGGACAGGGGCTACGAGCAGTACTTC.

V usage is TRBV11-2 and J usage is TRBJ2-5; TRBD2 might be the D (6 bases). Germline CDR1 and CDR2: SGHAT and FQNNGV. The CDR3 is 16 amino acids. V was clipped by 3 bases and J by 1 base, with 15 bases between them. CDR3 DNA: TGTGCCAGCAGCTTTTGGGGAGGCCCCAGCCAAGAGACCCAGTACTTC. It yields the protein CASSFWGGPSQETQYF.

The genes are TRBV27 and TRBJ2-2, with 8 bases lining up with TRBD2. The V gene's germline CDR1 is MNHEY and CDR2 SMNVEV (reference sequence). Trimming at V came to 3 bases and at J to 4 bases, leaving 7 bases not matched to a gene. This CDR3 comprises 16 residues. The DNA for the CDR3 is TGTGCCAGCAGTTTCACGGGGGGGCCTAGCACCGGGGAGCTGTTTTTT. Its translation is CASSFTGGPSTGELFF.

This chain links TRBV18 with TRBJ1-4; 8 bases line up with TRBD1. Germline V gene lookup returns CDR1 KGHSH and CDR2 LQKENI. Germline trimming cut 3 bases from V and 7 bases from J; bases unmatched to any gene: 16. The CDR3 consists of 18 residues. CDR3 in DNA: TGTGCCAGCTCACCGTTGACAGGGGAGGGTCCGGTGAGTGAAAAACTGTTTTTT. Its protein product is CASSPLTGEGPVSEKLFF.

The chain employs TRBV7-9 and TRBJ1-3, with 9 bases fitting TRBD1. Germline CDR1 SEHNR, CDR2 FQNEAQ (reference sequence). CDR3 length: 17 amino acids. With V trimmed by 3 bases and J by 1 base, 7 bases remained unmatched. The CDR3 reads CASSFTGTGISGNTIYF. CDR3 nucleotide sequence: TGTGCCAGCAGCTTCACCGGGACAGGGATTTCTGGAAACACCATATATTTT.

The chain links TRBV15 to TRBJ2-7; 8 bases map to TRBD2. Germline values: CDR1 LNHNV, CDR2 YYDKDF (reference sequence). J lost 0 bases, V lost 1 base, and 5 bases had no gene match. This CDR3 has 16 residues. The CDR3 nucleotides read TGTGCCACCAGCAGAGGGGGAGCGGGGGACTCCTACGAGCAGTACTTC. This gives the protein CATSRGGAGDSYEQYF.

This chain links TRBV28 with TRBJ2-1, with 7 bases lining up with TRBD2. V shed 5 bases and J 5 bases; nucleotides not matched to a gene: 6. CDR3 length: 14 amino acids. Germline V CDR1 and CDR2: MDHEN, SYDVKM. CDR3 in amino acids: CASSRASGNNEQFF. In nucleotides, the CDR3 is TGTGCCAGCAGTAGGGCTAGCGGCAACAATGAGCAGTTCTTC. Full variable domain (remainder filled in from reference TRBV28 and TRBJ2-1): DVKVTQSSRYLVKRTGEKVFLECVQDMDHENMFWYRQDPGLGLRLIYFSYDVKMKEKGDIPEGYSVSREKKERFSLILESASTNQTSMYLCASSRASGNNEQFFGPGTRLTVL.

The chain combines TRBV5-4 with TRBJ1-1; D perhaps matches TRBD1 (6 bases). The germline V gene encodes CDR1 SGHNT and CDR2 YYREEE (reference sequence). The CDR3 totals 14 residues. V lost 3 bases and J 2 bases, leaving 11 bases between the germline ends. DNA of the CDR3: TGTGCCAGCAGCTCGGACAGACTAAACACTGAAGCTTTCTTT. It encodes CASSSDRLNTEAFF.

V gene TRBV20-1 combines with J gene TRBJ1-2; 7 bases map to TRBD1. The junction had 5 bases not matched to a gene; V was cut back by 5 bases and J by 8 bases. Per the germline V gene, CDR1 is DFQATT and CDR2 is SNEGSKA (reference sequence). This CDR3 has 11 amino acids. CDR3 in DNA: TGCAGTGCTTCCCAAGGGGGCGGCTACACCTTC. Translation: CSASQGGGYTF.

The chain has TRBV5-6 and TRBJ1-1, with D tentatively TRBD1 (5 bases). This CDR3 spans 13 amino acids. V gave up 4 bases and J gave up 4 bases, with 11 bases separating them. Per germline, CDR1 SGHDT and CDR2 YYEEEE. The CDR3 region is CASSPGGGTEAFF. The CDR3 DNA reads TGTGCCAGCAGCCCCGGGGGGGGCACTGAAGCTTTCTTT.

The V gene is TRBV18, the J gene TRBJ1-1; unclear D gene. This CDR3 is built from 14 residues. From germline, CDR1 is KGHSH and CDR2 LQKENI. Trimming stripped 3 bases from V and 8 bases from J, with 16 bases between. The CDR3 spells CASSPLSGEVEAFF. The CDR3 DNA is TGTGCCAGCTCACCCCTCTCCGGGGAGGTGGAAGCTTTCTTT.

V and J are TRBV5-1 and TRBJ2-4; D ambiguous. V was trimmed by 1 base and J by 6 bases, leaving 8 bases between them. Per germline, CDR1 SGHRS and CDR2 YFSETQ. The CDR3 is 13 amino acids. This CDR3 is CASSLTGGNIQYF. The CDR3 nucleotides read TGCGCCAGCAGCTTGACGGGTGGAAACATTCAGTACTTC.

The rearrangement links TRBV4-1 to TRBJ2-3; 9 bases are shared with TRBD2. The CDR3 sequence is 15 residues long. V lost 1 base to trimming and J lost 9 bases; unmatched junction nucleotides: 8. Germline CDR1 MGHRA, CDR2 YSYEKL. The CDR3 DNA reads TGCGCCAGCAGCCAAGTGACTAGCGGTGGTGGGACGCAGTATTTT. This codes for CASSQVTSGGGTQYF.